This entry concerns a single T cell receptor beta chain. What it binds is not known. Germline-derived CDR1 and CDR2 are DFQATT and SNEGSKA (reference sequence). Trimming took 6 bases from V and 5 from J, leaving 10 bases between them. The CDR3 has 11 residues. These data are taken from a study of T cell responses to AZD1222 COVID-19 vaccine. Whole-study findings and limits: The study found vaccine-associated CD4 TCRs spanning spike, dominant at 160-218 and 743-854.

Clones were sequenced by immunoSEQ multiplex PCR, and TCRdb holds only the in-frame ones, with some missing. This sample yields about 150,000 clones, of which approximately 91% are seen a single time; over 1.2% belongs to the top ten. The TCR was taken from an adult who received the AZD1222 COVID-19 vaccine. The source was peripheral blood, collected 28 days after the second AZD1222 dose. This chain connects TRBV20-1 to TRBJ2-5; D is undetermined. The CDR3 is CSANGRETQYF. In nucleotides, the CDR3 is TGCAGTGCCAATGGACGGGAGACCCAGTACTTC.